This TCR beta chain was sequenced in a study of molecular identifiers for immune sequencing clone quantification. From the PCR reads, TCRdb called clonotypes with MiXCR, one entry per CDR3 protein. In the table there are some 100,000 distinct CDR3 sequences, under 40% of which are singletons. The ends were cut back, 3 bases at V and 2 bases at J, with 10 bases in the middle. The CDR3 is 15 amino acids. The chain has TRBV12-3 or TRBV12-4 and TRBJ2-2, with D perhaps matching TRBD2 (6 bases). The clonotype originates from a human donor in good health. Some libraries in this study had Jurkat cell RNA spiked in. The sequenced sample consisted of naive CD8+ T cells from blood, with Jurkat cell RNA spiked in. The subset was: FACS-sorted CD8+CD4-CCR7+CD45RA+ naive T cells. The CDR3, as DNA: TGTGCCAGCAGTTTGGGAGGAGCCAACACCGGGGAGCTGTTTTTT. Translating gives CASSLGGANTGELFF.